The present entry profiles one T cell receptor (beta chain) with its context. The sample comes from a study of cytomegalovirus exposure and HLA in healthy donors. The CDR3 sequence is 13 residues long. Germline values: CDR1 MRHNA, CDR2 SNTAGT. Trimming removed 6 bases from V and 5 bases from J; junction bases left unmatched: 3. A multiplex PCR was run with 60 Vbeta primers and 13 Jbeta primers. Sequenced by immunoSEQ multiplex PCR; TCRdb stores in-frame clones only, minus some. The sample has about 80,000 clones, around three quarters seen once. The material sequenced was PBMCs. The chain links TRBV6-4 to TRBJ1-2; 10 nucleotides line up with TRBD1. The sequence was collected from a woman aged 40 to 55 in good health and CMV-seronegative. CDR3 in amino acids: CASSRTGGYGYTF. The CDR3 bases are TGTGCCAGCAGCCGGACAGGGGGGTATGGCTACACCTTC.